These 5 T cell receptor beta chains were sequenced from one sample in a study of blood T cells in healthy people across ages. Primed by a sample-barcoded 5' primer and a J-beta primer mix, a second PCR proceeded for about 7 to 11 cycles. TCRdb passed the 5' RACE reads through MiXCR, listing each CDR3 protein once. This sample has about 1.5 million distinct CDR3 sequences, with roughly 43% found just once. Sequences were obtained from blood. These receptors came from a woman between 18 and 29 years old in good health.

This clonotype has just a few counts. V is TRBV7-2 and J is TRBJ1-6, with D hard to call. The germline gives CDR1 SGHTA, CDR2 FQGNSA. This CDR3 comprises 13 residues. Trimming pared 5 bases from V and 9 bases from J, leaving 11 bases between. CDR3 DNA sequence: TGTGCCAGCAGCGCCGGTCCGTCTTCACCCCTCCACTTT. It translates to CASSAGPSSPLHF.

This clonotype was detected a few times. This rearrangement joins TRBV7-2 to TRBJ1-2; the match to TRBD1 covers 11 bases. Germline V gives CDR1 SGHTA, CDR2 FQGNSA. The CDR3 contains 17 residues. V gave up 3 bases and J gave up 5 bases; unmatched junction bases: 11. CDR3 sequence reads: CASSFTLVGQGAYGYTF. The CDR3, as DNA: TGTGCCAGCAGCTTCACCCTAGTAGGACAGGGGGCGTATGGCTACACCTTC.

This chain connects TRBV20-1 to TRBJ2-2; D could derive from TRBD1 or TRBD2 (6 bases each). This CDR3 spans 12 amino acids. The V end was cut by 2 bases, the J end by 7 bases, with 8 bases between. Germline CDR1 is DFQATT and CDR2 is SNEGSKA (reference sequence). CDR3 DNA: TGCAGTGCTAGAAAGGGGGGCGGGGAGCTGTTTTTT. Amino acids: CSARKGGGELFF.

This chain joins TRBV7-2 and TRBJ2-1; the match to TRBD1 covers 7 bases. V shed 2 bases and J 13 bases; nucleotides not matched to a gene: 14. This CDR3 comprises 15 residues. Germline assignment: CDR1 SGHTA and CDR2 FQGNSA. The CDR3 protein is CASSLQDRTRETQFF. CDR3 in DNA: TGTGCCAGCAGCTTACAGGACAGGACGAGAGAGACCCAGTTCTTC.

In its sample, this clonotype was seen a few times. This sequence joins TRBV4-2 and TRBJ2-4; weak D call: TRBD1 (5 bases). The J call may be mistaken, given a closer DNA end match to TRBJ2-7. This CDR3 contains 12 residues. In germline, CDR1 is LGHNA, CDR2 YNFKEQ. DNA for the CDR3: TGTGCCAGCAGCCAAGAAGGGGTCGAGCAGTACTTC. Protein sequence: CASSQEGVEQYF.